The 15 T cell receptor beta chains below come from one sample, sequenced in a study of lymphopenia after photon versus proton radiotherapy. Repertoires were generated with immunoSEQ multiplex PCR, while TCRdb's copy carries only in-frame clones and drops some. Of some 55,000 clones in the sample, around 80% were seen once. The sequencing used peripheral blood, collected from a patient treated with photon-based radiotherapy. These receptors all come from a man over 45 with gastric cancer.

The J gene is TRBJ1-5, the V gene TRBV19; 7 bases line up with TRBD1. The V gene's germline CDR1 is LNHDA and CDR2 SQIVND (reference sequence). The CDR3 spans 15 residues. The junction had 7 bases not matched to a gene; V was cut back by 1 base and J by 7 bases. The CDR3 here is CASSIVGGGSQPQHF. As DNA, the CDR3 is TGTGCCAGTAGTATAGTAGGAGGGGGCTCCCAGCCCCAGCATTTT.

This clone showed up just once. This chain joins TRBV18 and TRBJ2-7; D may be TRBD1 (7 bases). Trimming cost V 6 bases and J 6 bases, with 21 bases left between them. This CDR3 has 15 amino acids. Germline CDR1 and CDR2: KGHSH and LQKENI. The CDR3 nucleotides are TGTGCCAGCTCGGGGGGCCCGAGACAGGGAGGCGAGCAGTACTTC. Translating gives CASSGGPRQGGEQYF. Using reference TRBV18 and TRBJ2-7 for the parts outside the CDR3, the full variable domain is NAGVMQNPRHLVRRRGQEARLRCSPMKGHSHVYWYRQLPEEGLKFMVYLQKENIIDESGMPKERFSAEFPKEGPSILRIQQVVRGDSAAYFCASSGGPRQGGEQYFGPGTRLTVT.

V is TRBV15 and J is TRBJ2-5, with TRBD2 identical over 10 bases. Germline lookup yields CDR1 LNHNV and CDR2 YYDKDF (reference sequence). Trimming removed 4 bases from V and 2 bases from J; junction bases left unmatched: 7. The CDR3 contains 16 residues. CDR3 sequence reads: CATSTPTSGQQETQYF. CDR3 DNA: TGTGCCACCAGCACACCGACTAGCGGGCAGCAAGAGACCCAGTACTTC.

This clone was recorded once. The chain combines TRBV10-3 with TRBJ2-3; D is perhaps TRBD2 (6 bases). CDR1 is ENHRY, CDR2 SYGVKD, per germline. This CDR3 contains 15 residues. V shed 0 bases and J shed 5 bases, with 12 bases lying between them. In DNA form, the CDR3 reads TGTGCCATCAGTGAGTCGGATAGGGGAGGAGATACGCAGTATTTT. Its protein product is CAISESDRGGDTQYF.

The chain couples TRBV27 to TRBJ2-1; D gene unclear. Germline V gene sequence: CDR1 MNHEY, CDR2 SMNVEV (reference sequence). The CDR3 contains 15 residues. The ends were cut back, 5 bases at V and 2 bases at J, with 13 bases in the middle. CDR3 DNA sequence: TGTGCCAGCAGTCCGACCCCGTCCGCCTACAATGAGCAGTTCTTC. This codes for CASSPTPSAYNEQFF.

This clone was seen more than once but under ten times. The chain combines TRBV11-2 with TRBJ2-3, with D uncertain. V lost 1 base and J 2 bases, leaving 10 bases between the germline ends. In germline, CDR1 is SGHAT, CDR2 FQNNGV. The CDR3 loop spans 15 amino acids. Here the CDR3 reads CASSLGVTNTDTQYF. The DNA for the CDR3 is TGTGCCAGCAGCTTAGGGGTGACAAACACAGATACGCAGTATTTT.

In this sample, this clone turned up a few times. This rearrangement joins TRBV20-1 to TRBJ1-2, with D hard to call. Germline V gives CDR1 DFQATT, CDR2 SNEGSKA (reference sequence). The germline V and J ends were trimmed by 3 bases and 7 bases, with 6 bases remaining between them. The CDR3 spans 10 residues. The CDR3 DNA is TGCAGTGCTAGTGTTGGTGGCTACACCTTC. As protein: CSASVGGYTF.

The V and J genes are TRBV11-2 and TRBJ1-2; TRBD1 aligns across 12 bases. V shed 3 bases, J shed 8 bases, and the junction held 4 bases outside the gene matches. The CDR3 totals 14 residues. Germline CDR1 is SGHAT and CDR2 is FQNNGV. The CDR3 DNA follows: TGTGCCAGCAGCTTTATTGGGACAGGGGGCGGCTACACCTTC. This translates into CASSFIGTGGGYTF.

The chain has TRBV29-1 and TRBJ2-1, with D maybe TRBD1 (6 bases). The CDR3 extends over 12 amino acids. Germline V CDR1 and CDR2: SQVTM, ANQGSEA. Trimming took 5 bases from V and 8 from J, leaving 13 bases between them. The DNA for the CDR3 is TGCAGCGTTCAAAAACAGGGCTATGAGCAGTTCTTC. Translating it yields CSVQKQGYEQFF.

V and J are TRBV19 and TRBJ2-5, with D possibly being TRBD1 (6 bases). CDR1 LNHDA and CDR2 SQIVND come from the germline V gene (reference sequence). This CDR3 has 13 amino acids. The ends were cut back, 9 bases at V and 8 bases at J, with 19 bases in the middle. The CDR3 protein is CASGIQGAGTQYF. CDR3 coding DNA: TGTGCCAGCGGAATACAGGGAGCCGGAACCCAGTACTTC.

A single count supports this clone. V and J are TRBV5-5 and TRBJ1-5, with D unresolved. The ends were cut back, 0 bases at V and 0 bases at J, with 13 bases in the middle. Germline CDR1 reads SGHKS; CDR2 reads YYEKEE (reference sequence). The CDR3 has 17 residues. For the CDR3, the DNA is TGTGCCAGCAGCTTGGTATGGGGTAGGGATAGCAATCAGCCCCAGCATTTT. This codes for CASSLVWGRDSNQPQHF. The full variable domain, rest sourced from reference TRBV5-5 and TRBJ1-5, is DAGVTQSPTHLIKTRGQQVTLRCSPISGHKSVSWYQQVLGQGPQFIFQYYEKEERGRGNFPDRFSARQFPNYSSELNVNALLLGDSALYLCASSLVWGRDSNQPQHFGDGTRLSIL.

The V gene is TRBV21-1, the J gene TRBJ2-2; TRBD2 reflects the table's D call only, with no check against the DNA. TRBV21-1 is noted as a pseudogene. This CDR3 spans 16 amino acids. CDR3 residues: CARAAGGMANTGELFF. The CDR3 nucleotides read TGTGCCAGGGCTGCGGGAGGGATGGCGAACACCGGGGAGCTGTTTTTT.

The rearrangement uses TRBV11-3 and TRBJ2-7, with D perhaps given as TRBD1 or TRBD2 (5 bases each). V lost 3 bases and J lost 2, with 11 bases in between. The CDR3 has 14 amino acids. CDR1 and CDR2 from the germline V gene are SGHNT and YENEEA. This CDR3 reads CASSLRGPTYEQYF. The CDR3 DNA is TGTGCCAGCAGCTTGAGGGGCCCTACCTACGAGCAGTACTTC.

The V gene is TRBV5-1, the J gene TRBJ1-3; TRBD1 matches 7 bases. Looked up from germline, CDR1 is SGHRS and CDR2 is YFSETQ. After removal of 1 base from V and 2 bases from J, the junction contained 9 bases not matched to a gene. The CDR3 contains 17 residues. The CDR3 coding sequence is TGCGCCAGCAGCTTGTTAGCGAGAGGGGGCACTGGAAACACCATATATTTT. This codes for CASSLLARGGTGNTIYF.

V usage is TRBV28 and J usage is TRBJ1-4; D is uncertain. The CDR3 consists of 15 residues. Germline V CDR1 and CDR2: MDHEN, SYDVKM. V lost 3 bases, J lost 7 bases, and 15 bases lay in between. CDR3 in amino acids: CASSFEGHGGEKLFF. DNA of the CDR3: TGTGCCAGCAGTTTCGAAGGTCACGGAGGTGAAAAACTGTTTTTT.